A single sample gave rise to the 23 T cell receptor beta chains below, sequenced in a study of blood T cell repertoires in COVID-19 (dated by TCRdb to 2019 to 2021). Libraries were prepared through the immunoSEQ multiplex PCR assay. TCRdb holds this immuneACCESS table with in-frame rearrangements only. Some clones are missing; in checked studies, unresolved V genes explain under half, and the rest has no known cause. This sample has 40,000 to 50,000 clones in its table, and 90% of those were observed once. In total, the top ten clones hold under 20% of the sample. The source material was peripheral blood. These receptors originate from an older man with active COVID-19.

CDR3 loop: CASSEVLQSTYEQYF. DNA of the CDR3: TGTGCCAGCAGTGAAGTCCTACAGAGTACCTACGAGCAGTACTTC. The chain employs TRBV2 and TRBJ2-7; no firm D call. CDR1 is SNHLY and CDR2 is FYNNEI in the germline V gene. The V and J ends lost 1 base and 2 bases respectively, with 12 bases between them. The CDR3 is 15 residues long. Filled out from reference TRBV2 and TRBJ2-7, the complete variable domain reads EPEVTQTPSHQVTQMGQEVILRCVPISNHLYFYWYRQILGQKVEFLVSFYNNEISEKSEIFDDQFSVERPDGSNFTLKIRSTKLEDSAMYFCASSEVLQSTYEQYFGPGTRLTVT.

The chain uses TRBV3-1 (or the pseudogene TRBV3-2) and TRBJ1-4, with a possible D match to TRBD1 (5 bases). Germline assignment: CDR1 LGHDT and CDR2 YNNKEL (reference sequence). CDR3 length: 14 amino acids. Trimming stripped 2 bases from V and 8 bases from J, with 12 bases between. The CDR3 sequence: CASSQPGGREKLFF. The CDR3 DNA sequence: TGTGCCAGCAGCCAACCGGGGGGTCGGGAAAAACTGTTTTTT.

V gene TRBV7-2 combines with J gene TRBJ2-1; 7 nucleotides agree with TRBD2. The CDR3 is 12 residues long. Trimming cost V 5 bases and J 9 bases; bases outside gene matches: 4. Germline assignment: CDR1 SGHTA and CDR2 FQGNSA. The chain's CDR3 is CASSLTSVEQFF. CDR3 coding DNA: TGTGCCAGCAGCCTCACTAGCGTTGAGCAGTTCTTC.

The chain uses TRBV27 and TRBJ1-2, with TRBD1 matching 12 bases. This CDR3 is built from 17 residues. Germline values: CDR1 MNHEY, CDR2 SMNVEV (reference sequence). Trimming cost V 4 bases and J 3 bases; bases outside gene matches: 9. The CDR3 nucleotides are TGTGCCAGCAGTTGGGCGGGACAGGGGGCCTACGACTATGGCTACACCTTC. Translated: CASSWAGQGAYDYGYTF.

This chain uses TRBV27 with TRBJ1-2; 8 bases are a match to TRBD1. Per germline, CDR1 MNHEY and CDR2 SMNVEV (reference sequence). This CDR3 is built from 13 residues. Trimming took 3 bases from V and 7 from J; bases not matched to a gene: 4. CDR3 sequence: CASSLRQGAGYTF. The CDR3 DNA reads TGTGCCAGCAGTTTGAGGCAGGGGGCTGGCTACACCTTC.

The chain joins TRBV18 to TRBJ1-1; 11 positions agree with TRBD1. With V trimmed by 6 bases and J by 1 base, 4 bases remained unmatched. This CDR3 is 15 amino acids long. Germline CDR1 is KGHSH and CDR2 is LQKENI. The CDR3 nucleotides read TGTGCCAGCTCTCAAGGACAGGGGGCGAACACTGAAGCTTTCTTT. Translating it yields CASSQGQGANTEAFF.

V usage is TRBV3-1 (or the pseudogene TRBV3-2) and J usage is TRBJ2-1, with D perhaps matching TRBD2 (5 bases). CDR3 size: 12 residues. Trimming pared 4 bases from V and 4 bases from J, leaving 5 bases between. Germline CDR1 is LGHDT and CDR2 is YNNKEL (reference sequence). In DNA form, the CDR3 reads TGTGCCAGCAGCCGAGGGTACAATGAGCAGTTCTTC. Amino acid sequence: CASSRGYNEQFF.

This clone was recorded once. This sequence joins TRBV6-2 or TRBV6-3 and TRBJ1-1; D unclear. Trimming stripped 5 bases from V and 2 bases from J, with 9 bases between. Germline-derived CDR1 and CDR2 are MNHEY and SVGEGT. This CDR3 is 13 amino acids long. This CDR3 reads CASSTRGNTEAFF. The CDR3 DNA reads as TGTGCCAGCAGTACTAGAGGAAACACTGAAGCTTTCTTT.

The CDR3 DNA is TGTGCCAGTAGTTCAGGCGGGACAGGCCACCCAGAAGAACTGTTTTTT. Its translation: CASSSGGTGHPEELFF. The chain uses TRBV19 and TRBJ1-4; 8 nucleotides match TRBD1. This CDR3 is 16 amino acids long. Germline values: CDR1 LNHDA, CDR2 SQIVND (reference sequence). V was clipped by 5 bases and J by 12 bases; unmatched bases: 17.

The chain has TRBV7-3 and TRBJ1-2; TRBD1 matches 7 bases. Per the germline V gene, CDR1 is SGHTA and CDR2 is FQGTGA. The CDR3 sequence is 14 residues long. J was trimmed by 7 bases and V by 5 bases; bases with no gene match: 10. This CDR3 reads CASSPRQGVGGYTF. DNA for the CDR3: TGTGCCAGCAGCCCCCGACAGGGCGTGGGTGGCTACACCTTC. The entire variable domain, with the rest obtained from reference TRBV7-3 and TRBJ1-2, is as follows: GAGVSQTPSNKVTEKGKYVELRCDPISGHTALYWYRQSLGQGPEFLIYFQGTGAADDSGLPNDRFFAVRPEGSVSTLKIQRTERGDSAVYLCASSPRQGVGGYTFGSGTRLTVV.

This clone occurred once. CDR3 residues: CASSYAHRSNQPQHF. CDR3 bases: TGTGCCAGCAGTTACGCCCACAGGAGCAATCAGCCCCAGCATTTT. This chain links TRBV6-2 or TRBV6-3 with TRBJ1-5; tentatively, D is TRBD1 (5 bases). V was clipped by 2 bases and J by 1 base, with 9 bases between them. This CDR3 comprises 15 residues. Germline CDR1 is MNHEY and CDR2 is SVGEGT.

The V gene is TRBV27, the J gene TRBJ2-7; 9 bases align to TRBD2. From germline, CDR1 is MNHEY and CDR2 SMNVEV (reference sequence). This CDR3 is built from 14 residues. Trimming cost V 6 bases and J 2 bases; bases outside gene matches: 5. DNA for the CDR3: TGTGCCAGCAGCCTTAGCGGGAGCCCCTACGAGCAGTACTTC. Encoded protein: CASSLSGSPYEQYF.

The rearrangement uses TRBV7-2 and TRBJ2-1; no clear D gene. CDR1 and CDR2 from the germline V gene are SGHTA and FQGNSA. There are 17 residues in the CDR3. The V gene lost 0 bases and the J gene lost 4 bases, with 16 bases spanning the gap. CDR3 region: CASSLAQPPRQYNEQFF. In DNA form, the CDR3 reads TGTGCCAGCAGCTTAGCGCAACCCCCGAGGCAGTACAATGAGCAGTTCTTC.

This rearrangement joins TRBV28 to TRBJ2-3, with D unclear. CDR1 and CDR2 from the germline V gene are MDHEN and SYDVKM. Trimming took off 2 bases at V and 4 bases at J, with 16 bases between the two ends. CDR3 length: 16 amino acids. The CDR3 loop reads CASSLPRLSAPDTQYF. CDR3 nucleotides: TGTGCCAGCAGTTTACCGAGGCTCAGCGCCCCAGATACGCAGTATTTT.

This rearrangement joins TRBV6-5 to TRBJ2-5, with 10 positions matching TRBD2. Germline-derived CDR1 and CDR2 are MNHEY and SVGAGI. This CDR3 comprises 13 residues. Losses at the gene ends were 9 bases for V and 5 bases for J; bases not matched to a gene: 6. CDR3 bases: TGTGCCAGTCAGCGGGGGGGCTCGGAGACCCAGTACTTC. Its protein product is CASQRGGSETQYF.

J is TRBJ2-3 and V is TRBV6-5; TRBD1 aligns across 7 bases. V dropped 6 bases and J dropped 6; count of bases not matched to a gene: 9. CDR1 is MNHEY, CDR2 SVGAGI, per germline. This CDR3 spans 14 amino acids. In DNA form, the CDR3 reads TGTGCCAGCAGCCTCAGGGGGAATAGGGATACGCAGTATTTT. Protein sequence: CASSLRGNRDTQYF.

The chain carries TRBV4-3 and TRBJ2-5; 10 bases are a match to TRBD2. V trimming: 1 base; J trimming: 5 bases; junction bases outside the gene matches: 7. Looked up from germline, CDR1 is LGHNA and CDR2 is YSLEER. This CDR3 has 16 residues. CDR3: CASSQGSGGALETQYF. CDR3 nucleotides: TGCGCCAGCAGCCAAGGAAGCGGGGGGGCCCTGGAGACCCAGTACTTC.

The V gene is TRBV5-4, the J gene TRBJ2-7, with D possibly being TRBD2 (5 bases). V gave up 4 bases and J gave up 1 base, with 12 bases separating them. CDR1 is SGHNT and CDR2 is YYREEE in the germline V gene (reference sequence). The CDR3 is 14 amino acids. The CDR3 here is CASSPGVGSYEQYF. CDR3 DNA sequence: TGTGCCAGCAGCCCCGGGGTTGGTTCCTACGAGCAGTACTTC.

J is TRBJ2-2 and V is TRBV9; 12 nucleotides match TRBD1. CDR1 is SGDLS and CDR2 is YYNGEE in the germline V gene. V was clipped by 4 bases and J by 5 bases; unmatched bases: 3. The CDR3 covers 15 residues. CDR3 DNA sequence: TGTGCCAGCAGCTCGGGACAGGGGGCAACCGGGGAGCTGTTTTTT. It encodes CASSSGQGATGELFF.

This clone was observed a single time. This chain connects TRBV5-6 to TRBJ1-3, with D maybe TRBD1 (5 bases). The germline V gene encodes CDR1 SGHDT and CDR2 YYEEEE. Trimming stripped 4 bases from V and 0 bases from J, with 11 bases between. The CDR3 length is 15 residues. CDR3 residues: CASSLDSDSGNTIYF. CDR3 sequence (DNA): TGTGCCAGCAGCCTCGACAGCGACTCTGGAAACACCATATATTTT. Combining the CDR3 with reference TRBV5-6 and TRBJ1-3 gives the whole variable domain DAGVTQSPTHLIKTRGQQVTLRCSPKSGHDTVSWYQQALGQGPQFIFQYYEEEERQRGNFPDRFSGHQFPNYSSELNVNALLLGDSALYLCASSLDSDSGNTIYFGEGSWLTVV.

V and J are TRBV11-1 and TRBJ2-7; 9 bases align to TRBD1. The germline V gene has CDR1 SGHAT and CDR2 FQDESV (reference sequence). V shed 3 bases and J 1 base; nucleotides not matched to a gene: 7. The CDR3 sequence is 16 residues long. The CDR3 reads CASSLSLGQGSYEQYF. DNA for the CDR3: TGTGCCAGCAGCTTGTCCCTTGGACAGGGGTCCTACGAGCAGTACTTC.

V gene TRBV7-9 combines with J gene TRBJ2-3, with TRBD2 matching over 7 bases. V shed 1 base, J shed 6 bases, and the junction held 4 bases outside the gene matches. Germline V gives CDR1 SEHNR, CDR2 FQNEAQ (reference sequence). The CDR3 spans 14 residues. The CDR3 region is CASSLDPAGDTQYF. The CDR3 bases are TGTGCCAGCAGCTTAGACCCAGCGGGGGATACGCAGTATTTT.

The rearrangement uses TRBV4-3 and TRBJ2-3; 8 bases line up with TRBD2. CDR1 and CDR2 (germline): LGHNA, YSLEER. V shed 0 bases and J 5 bases; nucleotides not matched to a gene: 10. CDR3 size: 17 residues. The CDR3 is CASSQEPAVAGRDTQYF. For the CDR3, the DNA is TGCGCCAGCAGCCAAGAACCGGCGGTAGCGGGGCGAGATACGCAGTATTTT.